This TCR beta chain was documented in a study of CD8+ T cells in alopecia areata (dated by TCRdb to the late 2010s). For the study in its entirety: Treated patients were enrolled in an open-label pilot trial of oral tofacitinib at 5 to 10 mg twice daily for moderate-to-severe alopecia areata. Patients stayed on tofacitinib for 6 to 18 months and then had 6 months of follow-up off drug so that delayed response and recurrence could be assessed. The SALT score, which quantifies the percentage of affected scalp surface area, was used to measure disease severity in treated patients. The study used high-throughput TCRbeta sequencing to examine T cell clonal expansion in alopecia areata, in both the C3H/HeJ mouse model and human patients. Human TCRbeta sequencing covered scalp tissue and sorted CD4+ and CD8+ peripheral blood T cells from patchy and totalis/universalis alopecia areata patients and healthy controls. Tofacitinib-treated patients had biopsies at baseline and at 4 and 24 weeks of treatment, with a later scalp biopsy in several patients. Scalp clonality was compared across normal scalp (n=4), patchy alopecia areata scalp (n=8), and alopecia totalis/universalis scalp (n=8). RNA came from the PAXgene miRNA kit for fixed scalp, the miRNeasy kit for PBMCs, and the RNeasy kit for mouse skin. TCRbeta CDR3 regions were amplified by immunoSEQ multiplex PCR using 35 Vbeta forward and 13 Jbeta reverse primers. Overall results and qualifications from the work: Many expanded lesional clones persisted in scalp and blood during tofacitinib treatment, which may partly explain relapse after stopping treatment. Compared with normal scalp, lesional scalp, particularly in alopecia totalis/universalis, had higher clonality and more expanded CD8+ clones, which suggests antigenic drive. Unlike mouse skin, which is dominated by gammadelta T cells, normal human skin has resident alphabeta T cells that are also sequenced, and this complicates analysis of the scalp TCR repertoire. TCR sequences shared between patients were less clear than in mice, possibly partly because of HLA diversity in the patient population. With tofacitinib, both scalp clonality and the number of expanded CD8+ clones among the top 100 scalp clones went down significantly. Because the treated cohort was small and had only one nonresponder, larger studies are needed to examine links between baseline CD8+ expansion and response.

Points on this clone: Its antigen is not yet known. Base qualities are not recorded, but no much larger clone differs from it by a single base.

Taken from cysteine to phenylalanine, the CDR3 has 17 residues. Only CDR3 DNA remains: 51 bases, in frame from the first base. Ends trimmed: V by 3 bases, J by 5 bases; bases unmatched to a gene: 10. The germline V gene gives CDR1 as KGHSH and CDR2 as LQKENI. This specimen's treatment or condition label, per the study, means: oral pan-JAK inhibitor, 5-10 mg twice daily. Lesional scalp punch biopsies and peripheral blood were obtained from alopecia areata patients. PBMCs were isolated by density centrifugation and stained for CD3, CD4 and CD8, and CD4+ and CD8+ T cells were sorted on a FACSAria. Library generation was performed with the immunoSEQ multiplex PCR assay. RNA was extracted from all samples and reverse transcribed into cDNA, which served as template for TCR sequencing. First-strand cDNA was synthesized with SuperScript III using a 2:1 mix of oligo-dT and random hexamers. Amplification bias was assessed with a synthetic immune receptor repertoire, and residual bias was removed computationally. From the authors' description of their analysis: Raw reads were preprocessed for error removal, and CDR3 was defined according to IMGT conventions as running from the conserved cysteine to phenylalanine. Clonality was calculated as 1 minus Shannon entropy normalized by log2 of the number of productive unique TCRs. Whether scalp clones were CD4 or CD8 was inferred by matching scalp TCRbeta sequences against CD4 and CD8 repertoires sorted from blood. The immuneACCESS repertoire file appears here via TCRdb, limited to in-frame rearrangements. These files lack a portion of the clones; in checked studies, under half of the deficit traces to unresolved V genes, and the cause of the others is not known. That table is the source of V, J and clone size, and D and trimming were worked out from the DNA. The sample yields a few hundred thousand clones; 50% to 75% were counted once. The ten largest make up around 0.84% of the sample.

The rearrangement combines TRBV18 with TRBJ2-5; 12 bases in between match TRBD1. This receptor was identified in a human donor with alopecia areata. The input for sequencing was CD4+ T cells sorted from blood, taken around week 54, from a patient treated with tofacitinib. The CDR3 loop reads CASSPFPGTGGAETQYF. The DNA sequence is as follows: TGTGCCAGCTCACCCTTTCCCGGGACAGGGGGCGCGGAGACCCAGTACTTC.